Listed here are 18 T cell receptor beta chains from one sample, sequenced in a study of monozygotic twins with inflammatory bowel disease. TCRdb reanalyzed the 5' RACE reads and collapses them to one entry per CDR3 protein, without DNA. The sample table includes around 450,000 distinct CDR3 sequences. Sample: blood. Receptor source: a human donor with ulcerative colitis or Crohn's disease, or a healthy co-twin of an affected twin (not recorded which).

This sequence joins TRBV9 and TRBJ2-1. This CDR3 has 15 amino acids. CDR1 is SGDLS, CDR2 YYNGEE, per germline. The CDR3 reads CASSPYGGSYNEQFF.

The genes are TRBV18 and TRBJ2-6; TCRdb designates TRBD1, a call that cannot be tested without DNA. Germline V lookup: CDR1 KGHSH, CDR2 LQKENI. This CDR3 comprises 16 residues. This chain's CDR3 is CASSPKGPSGANVLTF.

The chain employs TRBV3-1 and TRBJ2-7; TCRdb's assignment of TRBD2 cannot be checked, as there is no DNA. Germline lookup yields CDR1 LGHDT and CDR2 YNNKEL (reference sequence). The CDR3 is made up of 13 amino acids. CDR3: CASSADQGHEQYF.

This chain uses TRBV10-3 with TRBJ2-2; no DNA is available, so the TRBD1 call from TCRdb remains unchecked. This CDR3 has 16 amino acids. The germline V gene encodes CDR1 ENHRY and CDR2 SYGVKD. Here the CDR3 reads CAISEPGTGVTGELFF.

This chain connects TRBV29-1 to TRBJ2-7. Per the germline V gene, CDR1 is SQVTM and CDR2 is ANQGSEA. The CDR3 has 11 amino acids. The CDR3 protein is CSVDEGYEQYF.

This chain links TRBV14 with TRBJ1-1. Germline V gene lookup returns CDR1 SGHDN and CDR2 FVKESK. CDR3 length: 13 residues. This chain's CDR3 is CASSQELGRTAFF.

The CDR3 region is CASSRGLAIDEQFF. This rearrangement joins TRBV12-3 or TRBV12-4 to TRBJ2-1; the D call from TCRdb, TRBD2, cannot be confirmed without DNA. The CDR3 totals 14 residues.

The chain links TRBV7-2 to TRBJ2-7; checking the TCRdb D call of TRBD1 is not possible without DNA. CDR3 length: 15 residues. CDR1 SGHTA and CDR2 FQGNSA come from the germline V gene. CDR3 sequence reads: CASSSSYRENFEQYF.

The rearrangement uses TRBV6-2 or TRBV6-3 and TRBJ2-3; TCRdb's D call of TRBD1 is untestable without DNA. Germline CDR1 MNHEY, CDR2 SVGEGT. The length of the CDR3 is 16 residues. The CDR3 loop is CASRPEPARSTDTQYF.

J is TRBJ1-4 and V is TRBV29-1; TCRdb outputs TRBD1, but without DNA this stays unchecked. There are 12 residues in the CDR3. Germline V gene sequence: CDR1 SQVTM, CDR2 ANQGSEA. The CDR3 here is CSVEDRDSKLFF.

CDR3 region: CASSQGTSGSGETQYF. The chain joins TRBV5-1 to TRBJ2-5; TCRdb gives TRBD2 as the D gene, but with no DNA this cannot be confirmed. The germline V gene has CDR1 SGHRS and CDR2 YFSETQ. This CDR3 comprises 16 residues.

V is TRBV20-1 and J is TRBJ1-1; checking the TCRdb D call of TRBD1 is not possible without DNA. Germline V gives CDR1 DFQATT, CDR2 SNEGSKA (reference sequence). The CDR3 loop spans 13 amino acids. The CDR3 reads CSARVQGDTEAFF.

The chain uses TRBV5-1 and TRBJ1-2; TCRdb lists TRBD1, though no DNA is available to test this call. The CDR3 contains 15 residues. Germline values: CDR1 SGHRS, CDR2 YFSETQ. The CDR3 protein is CASSSRTGMNYGYTF.

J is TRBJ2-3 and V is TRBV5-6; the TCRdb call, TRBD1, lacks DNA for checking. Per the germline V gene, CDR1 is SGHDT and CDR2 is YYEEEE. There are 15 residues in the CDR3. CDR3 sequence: CASSFRGLGADTQYF.

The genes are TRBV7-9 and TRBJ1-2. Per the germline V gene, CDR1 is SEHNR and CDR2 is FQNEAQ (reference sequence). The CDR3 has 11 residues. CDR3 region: CAGVGLDGYTF.

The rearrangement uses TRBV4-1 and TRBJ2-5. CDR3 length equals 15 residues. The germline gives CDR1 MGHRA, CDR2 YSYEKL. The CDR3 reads CASSQEWGTGETQYF.

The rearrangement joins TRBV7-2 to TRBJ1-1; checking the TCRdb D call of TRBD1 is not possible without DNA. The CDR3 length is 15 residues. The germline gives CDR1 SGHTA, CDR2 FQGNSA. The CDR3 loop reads CASRTEGALNTEAFF.

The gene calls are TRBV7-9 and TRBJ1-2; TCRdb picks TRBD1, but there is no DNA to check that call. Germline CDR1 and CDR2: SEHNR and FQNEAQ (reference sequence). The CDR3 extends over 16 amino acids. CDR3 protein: CASSLHPRTGFYGYTF.